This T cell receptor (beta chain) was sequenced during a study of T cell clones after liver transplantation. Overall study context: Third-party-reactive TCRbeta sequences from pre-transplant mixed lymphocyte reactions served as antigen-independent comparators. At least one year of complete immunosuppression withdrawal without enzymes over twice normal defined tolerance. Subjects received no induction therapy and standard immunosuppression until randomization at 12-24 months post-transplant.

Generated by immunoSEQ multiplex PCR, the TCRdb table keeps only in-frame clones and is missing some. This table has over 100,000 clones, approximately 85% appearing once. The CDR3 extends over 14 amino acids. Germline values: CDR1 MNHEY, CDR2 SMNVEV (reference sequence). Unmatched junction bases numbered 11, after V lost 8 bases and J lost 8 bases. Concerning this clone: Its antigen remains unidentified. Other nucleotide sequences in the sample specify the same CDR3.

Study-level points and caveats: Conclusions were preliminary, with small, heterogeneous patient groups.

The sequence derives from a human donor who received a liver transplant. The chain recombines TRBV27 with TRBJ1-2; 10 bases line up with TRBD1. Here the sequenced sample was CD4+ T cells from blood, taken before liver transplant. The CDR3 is CASSLRQGAGGYTF. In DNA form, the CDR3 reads TGTGCCAGCTCCTTAAGACAGGGGGCCGGGGGCTACACCTTC.